This T cell receptor beta chain originates from a study of blood T cell repertoires in COVID-19 (dated by TCRdb to 2019 to 2021). Turning to the overall study: The collaborator samples originated in the United States, Italy and Spain and spanned the acute and convalescent phases of COVID-19. The material from the prospective study consisted of cDNA or gDNA derived from T cells, B-cell-depleted T cells, or PBMCs. Subjects who had been exposed to COVID-19, were actively infected with it, or had recovered from it provided the deeply sampled blood TCRbeta repertoires that made up the dataset. The repertoires were made available in a free public database intended to serve as a resource for research on the immune response to SARS-CoV-2. The samples were drawn from two sources: the first 160 participants of the ongoing ImmuneRACE study, and 950 to 1,500 subjects contributed by 6 global collaborators. A de-identified subject ID, COVID-19 status, age in years and sex were almost always included in the sample metadata. Where available, HLA class I and class II types were taken from metadata supplied by the sample provider and were not determined by assay-based typing. Broader findings and caveats from the paper: The quantity of clinical and demographic metadata differed by source and by participant and was supplied without curation.

Whole blood was collected in K2EDTA tubes by collaborating institutions according to the institutions' own protocols. For TCRbeta analysis, collaborator samples were shipped as frozen whole blood, as isolated PBMCs, or as DNA extracted from either sample type. As to this clone: Its antigen target is currently unknown. No per-base quality is available; no much larger clone lies one base away.

Spanning cysteine to phenylalanine, the CDR3 consists of 13 amino acids. The entry retains the CDR3 DNA only, 39 bases that are in frame from base 1. As encoded in the germline V gene, CDR1 is SNHLY while CDR2 is FYNNEI. The V and J ends are trimmed by 7 bases and 4 bases, leaving 13 bases between them. TCRbeta CDR3 regions were amplified from genomic DNA using the immunoSEQ Assay, a bias-controlled multiplex PCR. Per the source publication's procedure: Nucleated cell counts per sample were estimated from amplification of reference gene primers within the assay. To quantify the absolute abundance of each unique TCRbeta CDR3 rearrangement, sequence reads were collapsed and filtered. For each sample, productive Simpson clonality was calculated as the square root of Simpson's diversity index over productive rearrangements. The immuneACCESS repertoire file appears here via TCRdb, limited to in-frame rearrangements. These files lack a portion of the clones; in checked studies, under half of the deficit traces to unresolved V genes, and the cause of the others is not known. D and trimming come from the DNA, and the V and J calls and clone size come from that table. Across this sample there are under 350,000 clones, with around 89% seen only once. About 4.6% of the sample lies in the top ten.

Recombination joined TRBV2 with TRBJ1-1; the D segment could be TRBD1, given 5 matching bases. The clonotype was recovered from a man between 35 and 55 years old with acute or convalescent COVID-19. Material: peripheral blood. Read as DNA, the sequence is TGTGCCAGCACTGGCGGGGCGAGCACTGAAGCTTTCTTT. It codes for CASTGGASTEAFF.